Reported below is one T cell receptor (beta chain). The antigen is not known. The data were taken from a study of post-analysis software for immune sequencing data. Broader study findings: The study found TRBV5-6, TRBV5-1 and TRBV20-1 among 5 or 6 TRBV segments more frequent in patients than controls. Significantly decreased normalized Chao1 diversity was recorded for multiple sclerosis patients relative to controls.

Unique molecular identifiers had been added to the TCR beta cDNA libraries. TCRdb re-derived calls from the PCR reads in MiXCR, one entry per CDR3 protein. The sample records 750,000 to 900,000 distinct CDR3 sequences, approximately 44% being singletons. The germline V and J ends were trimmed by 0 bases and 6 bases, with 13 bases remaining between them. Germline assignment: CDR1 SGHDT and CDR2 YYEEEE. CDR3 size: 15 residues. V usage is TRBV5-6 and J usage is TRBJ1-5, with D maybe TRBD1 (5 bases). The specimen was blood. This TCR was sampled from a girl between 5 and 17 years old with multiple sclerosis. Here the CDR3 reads CASSLGGAWGQPQHF. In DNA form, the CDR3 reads TGTGCCAGCAGCTTGGGTGGGGCTTGGGGTCAGCCCCAGCATTTT.